Sequencing of this T cell receptor (beta chain) was carried out in a study of a mutant IDH1 vaccine in newly diagnosed glioma. Study at large: Patients got their first vaccination 4-6 weeks after radiotherapy alone, or with temozolomide cycles.

Points from the study as a whole: Top-clonotype changes in peripheral T cells seemed unrelated to pseudoprogression.

Time point indicated: week 35, safety follow-up. Doses comprised 300 ug of mutant IDH1 20-mer peptide each, plus topical imiquimod. Method: immunoSEQ multiplex PCR; TCRdb's copy keeps in-frame clones and lacks some. Of about 33,000 clones in the sample, about four fifths were seen once. Concerning this clone: Its antigen is unidentified.

This CDR3 region has 15 residues. Germline loops: CDR1 SGHRS, CDR2 YFSETQ. V lost 0 bases to trimming and J lost 7 bases, with 14 bases between them. The chain employs TRBV5-1 and TRBJ2-1; D might be TRBD1 or TRBD2, each matching 5 bases. The sequence was collected from a man aged 35 to 55 with glioma. Some clones in this sample may be carry-over from other donors' samples. The sequencing here drew on PBMCs, taken from a glioma patient whose treatment included an IDH1 peptide vaccine. CDR3 region: CASSLDFQGPNEQFF. In DNA form, the CDR3 reads TGCGCCAGCAGCTTGGACTTCCAGGGACCGAATGAGCAGTTCTTC.